This TCR beta chain was documented in a study of T cell changes during pregnancy in multiple sclerosis. With 2 bases clipped from V and 3 bases from J, the junction kept 7 bases outside the gene matches. Germline assignment: CDR1 MNHNY and CDR2 SVGAGI (reference sequence). The CDR3 contains 15 residues. Clones were read by immunoSEQ multiplex PCR, and TCRdb kept only the in-frame ones, dropping some. Of tens of thousands of clones in the sample, around 93% were seen once. V and J are TRBV6-6 and TRBJ2-7, with TRBD2 identical over 7 bases. This clonotype originated in a female donor with multiple sclerosis, enrolled in a pregnancy study. The sample here was peripheral blood, taken in the third trimester of pregnancy. The CDR3 loop is CASSYGSGIIYEQYF. For the CDR3, the DNA is TGTGCCAGCAGTTACGGGAGCGGGATTATCTACGAGCAGTACTTC.